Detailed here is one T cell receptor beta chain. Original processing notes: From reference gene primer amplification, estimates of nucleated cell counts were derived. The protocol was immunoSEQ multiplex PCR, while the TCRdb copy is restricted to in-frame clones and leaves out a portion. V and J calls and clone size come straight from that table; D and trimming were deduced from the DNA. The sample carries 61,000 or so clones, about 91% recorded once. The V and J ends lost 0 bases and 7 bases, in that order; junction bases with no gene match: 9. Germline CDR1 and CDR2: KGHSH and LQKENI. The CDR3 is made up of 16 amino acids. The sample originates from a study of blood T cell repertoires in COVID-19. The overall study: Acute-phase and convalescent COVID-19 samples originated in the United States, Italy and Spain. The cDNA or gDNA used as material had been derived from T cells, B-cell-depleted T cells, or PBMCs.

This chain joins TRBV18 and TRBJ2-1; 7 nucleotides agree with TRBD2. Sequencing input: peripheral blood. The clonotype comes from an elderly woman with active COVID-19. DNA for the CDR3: TGTGCCAGCTCACCACCGGGAGGACTAGTTGATAATGAGCAGTTCTTC. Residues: CASSPPGGLVDNEQFF.